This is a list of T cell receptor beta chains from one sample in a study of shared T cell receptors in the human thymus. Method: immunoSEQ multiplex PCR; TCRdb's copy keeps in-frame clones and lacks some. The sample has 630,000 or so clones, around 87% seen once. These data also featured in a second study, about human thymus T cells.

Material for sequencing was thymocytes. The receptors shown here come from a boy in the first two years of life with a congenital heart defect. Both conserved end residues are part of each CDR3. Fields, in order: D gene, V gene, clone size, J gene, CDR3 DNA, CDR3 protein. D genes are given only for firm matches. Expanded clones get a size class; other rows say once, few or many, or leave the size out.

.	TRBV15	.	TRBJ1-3	TGTGCCACCAGCCCCCTGAGGGAGGGGACTGGAAACACCATATATTTT	CATSPLREGTGNTIYF
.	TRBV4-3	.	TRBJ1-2	TGCGCCAGCAGCCAAGACGTGCAGGGGAAGCGAAGCTATGGCTACACCTTC	CASSQDVQGKRSYGYTF
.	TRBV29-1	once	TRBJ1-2	TGCAGCGTTGTGTTACAGACACCCTCCTCGCATGGCTACACCTTC	CSVVLQTPSSHGYTF
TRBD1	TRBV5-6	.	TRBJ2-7	TGTGCCAGCAGTTTTATTACGACAGGGGATACCTACGAGCAGTACTTC	CASSFITTGDTYEQYF
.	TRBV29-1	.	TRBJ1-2	TGCAGCGTTGAGGTCAGGGGTTCGGGTAACTATGGCTACACCTTC	CSVEVRGSGNYGYTF
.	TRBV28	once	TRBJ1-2	TGTGCCAGCAGTTTTACCGACACCCTCAACTATGGCTACACCTTC	CASSFTDTLNYGYTF
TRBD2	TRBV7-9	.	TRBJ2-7	TGTGCCAGCAGCTCGGGACTAGCGGGAGGGAAGTACGAGCAGTACTTC	CASSSGLAGGKYEQYF
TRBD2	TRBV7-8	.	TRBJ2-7	TGTGCCAGCAGCTCTAGCGGGAGTTTATTATCGGGAGAGCAGTACTTC	CASSSSGSLLSGEQYF
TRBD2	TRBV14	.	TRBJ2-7	TGTGCCAGCAGCCAAAAGCGGGGCAGGGTTTGCGAGCAGTACTTC	CASSQKRGRVCEQYF
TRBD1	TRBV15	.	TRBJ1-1	TGTGCCACCAGCAATACGACAGGGGGCTTTAACACTGAAGCTTTCTTT	CATSNTTGGFNTEAFF